One and the same sample provided the 18 T cell receptor beta chains below, sequenced in a study of Graves' ophthalmopathy and Graves' hyperthyroidism. Amplifying from RNA transcripts, the study obtained TCR beta CDR3 regions. First-round RT-PCR with HTBI primers preceded a second-round multiplex PCR. Each CDR3 protein gets one entry after TCRdb re-called the multiplex PCR reads with MiXCR. The sample lists a few hundred thousand distinct CDR3 sequences; 17% were seen once. The sequenced material came from peripheral blood. These receptors were obtained from an adult man with Graves' ophthalmopathy.

This clonotype was seen many times. V is TRBV20-1 and J is TRBJ2-4; 13 bases agree with TRBD2. This CDR3 spans 17 amino acids. The V gene end was trimmed by 1 base and the J gene end by 6 bases; junction bases not matched to a gene: 9. CDR1 is DFQATT and CDR2 is SNEGSKA in the germline V gene (reference sequence). DNA for the CDR3: TGCAGTGCTAGAGGGCGACTAGCGGGGGGCCGGGGAAACATTCAGTACTTC. Its translation: CSARGRLAGGRGNIQYF.

At least ten counts were recorded for this clonotype. V and J are TRBV12-3 or TRBV12-4 and TRBJ2-7; 7 nucleotides align to TRBD2. CDR3 length equals 13 residues. Trimming took 7 bases from V and 5 from J; bases not matched to a gene: 8. CDR3 nucleotides: TGTGCCAGCATACAAAGCGGGGCCGACGAGCAGTACTTC. Amino acid sequence: CASIQSGADEQYF.

Worth noting for this clonotype: A much larger clone is a single base away; this may be a read error. The rearrangement uses TRBV27 and TRBJ2-2; D may be TRBD1 or TRBD2 (5 bases each). This CDR3 is built from 17 residues. Per the germline V gene, CDR1 is MNHEY and CDR2 is SMNVEV (reference sequence). Trimming removed 3 bases from V and 3 bases from J, with 17 bases in between. CDR3 coding DNA: TGTGCCAGCAGTTTTAGGGGAAAGGCACTAGACACCGGGGAGCTGTTTTTT. This sequence encodes CASSFRGKALDTGELFF.

This clonotype was recorded at least ten times. DNA of the CDR3: TGTGCCAGCAGCGCGTGGACGGCCAGCTCCTACGAGCAGTACTTC. Amino acids: CASSAWTASSYEQYF. The chain employs TRBV28 and TRBJ2-7; no definite D call. The germline gives CDR1 MDHEN, CDR2 SYDVKM. The V gene lost 6 bases and the J gene lost 0 bases, with 15 bases spanning the gap. The CDR3 has 15 amino acids.

This clonotype showed up many times. The chain recombines TRBV5-5 with TRBJ1-2, with TRBD1 as a possible D gene (5 bases). CDR1 SGHKS and CDR2 YYEKEE come from the germline V gene (reference sequence). The CDR3 spans 16 residues. V was cut by 1 base and J by 3 bases, with 16 bases left in between. As DNA, the CDR3 is TGTGCCAGCAGCTTGCGGGGCAGAGCTTACGACTATGGCTACACCTTC. Translating gives CASSLRGRAYDYGYTF.

This clonotype was found many times. This chain uses TRBV6-1 with TRBJ2-7; 13 bases are shared with TRBD2. CDR1 and CDR2 (germline): MNHNS, SASEGT. The length of the CDR3 is 18 residues. The trim removed 3 bases at V and 6 bases at J, leaving 14 bases unmatched. The CDR3 loop is CASSDPTSGGAKSFEQYF. CDR3 nucleotide sequence: TGTGCCAGCAGTGATCCTACTAGCGGGGGGGCAAAGAGTTTCGAGCAGTACTTC.

V usage is TRBV27 and J usage is TRBJ2-5, with 9 bases matching TRBD1. Germline values: CDR1 MNHEY, CDR2 SMNVEV (reference sequence). Trimming removed 2 bases from V and 9 bases from J; junction bases left unmatched: 4. The CDR3 is made up of 13 amino acids. CDR3 sequence: CASSLTGQGSQYF. Here the CDR3 DNA reads TGTGCCAGCAGTTTAACGGGACAGGGTTCCCAGTACTTC.

This clonotype was counted at least ten times. This chain joins TRBV5-5 and TRBJ2-4; 7 bases are a match to TRBD1. Per germline, CDR1 SGHKS and CDR2 YYEKEE (reference sequence). The CDR3 totals 13 residues. Germline trimming cut 5 bases from V and 5 bases from J; bases unmatched to any gene: 4. CDR3 in amino acids: CASSSGGENIQYF. DNA for the CDR3: TGTGCCAGCAGTTCAGGGGGAGAAAACATTCAGTACTTC.

Many counts were recorded for this clonotype. The chain recombines TRBV12-3 or TRBV12-4 with TRBJ2-5; TRBD1 matches 7 bases. The CDR3 runs 15 residues. V trimming: 7 bases; J trimming: 1 base; junction bases outside the gene matches: 9. The CDR3 protein is CASIYGTGAQETQYF. The CDR3 DNA reads as TGTGCCAGCATCTACGGCACAGGGGCCCAAGAGACCCAGTACTTC.

This clonotype was detected many times. V usage is TRBV6-1 and J usage is TRBJ1-2, with D hard to call. The CDR3 totals 13 residues. V lost 3 bases, J lost 4 bases, and 9 bases lay in between. The germline CDR1 and CDR2 sequences are MNHNS and SASEGT. CDR3 loop: CASSEGRIYGYTF. The CDR3 DNA reads TGTGCCAGCAGTGAGGGCCGGATCTATGGCTACACCTTC.

This clonotype was detected ten times or more. The genes are TRBV12-5 and TRBJ1-5; 9 bases map to TRBD1. The length of the CDR3 is 20 residues. Looked up from germline, CDR1 is LGHNT and CDR2 is FRNRAP. Trimming cost V 2 bases and J 4 bases; bases outside gene matches: 18. The chain's CDR3 is CASGLRPPTPGQGDNQPQHF. CDR3 bases: TGTGCTAGTGGTTTGCGCCCACCGACTCCGGGACAGGGTGATAATCAGCCCCAGCATTTT.

The chain employs TRBV12-3 or TRBV12-4 and TRBJ1-1, with D possibly being TRBD1 (6 bases). There are 15 residues in the CDR3. Trimming pared 7 bases from V and 1 base from J, leaving 16 bases between. CDR3 in amino acids: CASTLPGTPNTEAFF. CDR3 bases: TGTGCCAGCACCTTACCCGGGACACCGAACACTGAAGCTTTCTTT.

This rearrangement joins TRBV28 to TRBJ2-7; D tentatively fits TRBD1 or TRBD2 (5 bases each). CDR3 length: 14 residues. CDR1 is MDHEN, CDR2 SYDVKM, per germline. Deletions cut 8 bases from V and 8 bases from J, with 22 bases between. The DNA for the CDR3 is TGTGCCAGCCGGGAACTCGGGACGGCTACGAAGCAGTACTTC. Translating gives CASRELGTATKQYF.

This clonotype has more than one count but fewer than ten. The chain has TRBV12-3 or TRBV12-4 and TRBJ1-2, with D tentatively TRBD1 (6 bases). V was pared by 6 bases and J by 7 bases, with 15 bases between. CDR3 size: 13 residues. The CDR3 protein is CASSTRGRIGYTF. Here the CDR3 DNA reads TGTGCCAGCAGCACCAGGGGACGAATTGGCTACACCTTC.

This clonotype was recorded at least ten times. The rearrangement joins TRBV12-3 or TRBV12-4 to TRBJ2-7, with a tentative D call TRBD1 (6 bases). The CDR3 runs 15 residues. Trimming stripped 1 base from V and 6 bases from J, with 16 bases between. The CDR3 region has the DNA TGTGCCAGCAGTTTAGACAGGGTCTATATGACCGAGCAGTACTTC. This sequence encodes CASSLDRVYMTEQYF.

This clonotype was observed many times. The chain uses TRBV12-3 or TRBV12-4 and TRBJ2-2; 8 bases are shared with TRBD1. V trimming: 6 bases; J trimming: 2 bases; junction bases outside the gene matches: 5. The CDR3 extends over 15 amino acids. CDR3 region: CASRAGQGNTGELFF. CDR3 nucleotides: TGTGCCAGCAGAGCCGGACAGGGTAACACCGGGGAGCTGTTTTTT.

In this sample, this clonotype turned up many times. This chain links TRBV30 with TRBJ2-5; possibly TRBD1 for D (6 bases). Per germline, CDR1 GTSNPN and CDR2 SVGIG (reference sequence). V shed 3 bases and J shed 3 bases, with 14 bases lying between them. The CDR3 consists of 14 residues. The CDR3 DNA follows: TGTGCCTGGAGGGGGGCCGGGGCGAAAGAGACCCAGTACTTC. This translates into CAWRGAGAKETQYF.

In DNA form, the CDR3 reads TGTGCCAGCAGTTCAGTATCCAGGGAAGCTTTCTTT. Its protein is CASSSVSREAFF. The chain uses TRBV28 and TRBJ1-1; the D is unclear. The V end was cut by 4 bases, the J end by 8 bases, with 11 bases between. Germline CDR1 reads MDHEN; CDR2 reads SYDVKM. The CDR3 is 12 residues long.